This T cell receptor (beta chain) emerged from a study of blood T cell repertoires in COVID-19. This CDR3 is built from 15 residues. The V gene's germline CDR1 is SGHRS and CDR2 YFSETQ. The V segment lost 4 bases and the J segment 2 bases; nucleotides outside the gene matches: 6. In the authors' workflow: Counts of nucleated cells, estimated from reference gene primer amplification, were obtained. Assay used: immunoSEQ multiplex PCR; TCRdb lists only in-frame clones, some missing. D and trimming were read from the DNA, whereas the V and J calls and clone size are those reported in that table. This sample has approximately 170,000 clones, with approximately 80% found just once. There are a few counts of this clone. Across over 20 US areas, participants ranged in age from roughly 18 to 95 years. Clinical history as reported by participants underpinned cohort assignment. Cohort 3 donors were reported recovered after two negative PCRs, clearance, or symptom resolution.

The receptor was derived from a man aged 35 to 55 who had recovered from COVID-19. Sequencing was done on a sample of PBMCs or T cells enriched from blood (not recorded which). The chain recombines TRBV5-1 with TRBJ1-2; 9 positions agree with TRBD1. The CDR3 here is CASSPQGATNYGYTF. Written as DNA, the CDR3 is TGCGCCAGCAGCCCACAGGGGGCAACGAACTATGGCTACACCTTC.